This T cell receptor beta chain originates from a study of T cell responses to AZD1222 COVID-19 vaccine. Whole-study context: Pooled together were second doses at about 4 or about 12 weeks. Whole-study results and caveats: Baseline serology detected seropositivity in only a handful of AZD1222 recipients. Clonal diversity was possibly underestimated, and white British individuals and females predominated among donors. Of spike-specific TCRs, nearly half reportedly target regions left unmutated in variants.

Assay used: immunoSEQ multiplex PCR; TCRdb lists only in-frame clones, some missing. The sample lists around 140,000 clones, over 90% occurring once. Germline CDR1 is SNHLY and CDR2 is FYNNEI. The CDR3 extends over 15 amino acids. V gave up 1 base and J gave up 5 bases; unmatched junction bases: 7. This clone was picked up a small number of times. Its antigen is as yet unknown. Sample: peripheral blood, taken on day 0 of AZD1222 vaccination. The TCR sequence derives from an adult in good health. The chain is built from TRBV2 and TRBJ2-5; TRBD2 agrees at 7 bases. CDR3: CASSEGRERSETQYF. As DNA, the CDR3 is TGTGCCAGCAGTGAAGGGCGGGAGCGGTCGGAGACCCAGTACTTC.